This TCR beta chain was identified during a study of cytomegalovirus exposure and HLA in healthy donors. Study-wide context: Genotyping showed roughly 86% of roughly 400 donors falling in the Caucasian-associated ancestry cluster. Study findings and constraints: In a later analysis, TCR beta V- and J-gene trimming was associated with a missense DCLRE1C variant. Common viral pathogens (according to a later analysis) appeared linked to several of the most significant clusters.

With regard to this clone: What it binds is not known.

Looked up from germline, CDR1 is MDHEN and CDR2 is SYDVKM. V dropped 6 bases and J dropped 3; count of bases not matched to a gene: 6. The CDR3 runs to 15 residues. 13 Jbeta primers and 60 Vbeta primers were used for the PCR. The method was immunoSEQ multiplex PCR; TCRdb's version includes in-frame clones alone and lacks a portion of them. Of roughly 120,000 clones listed, around 70% are singletons. The TCR comes from a woman between 45 and 60 years old in good health and CMV-seropositive. V usage is TRBV28 and J usage is TRBJ2-1; TRBD2 aligns across 9 bases. What was sequenced was PBMCs. The CDR3 sequence: CASSNSGGNYNEQFF. CDR3 sequence (DNA): TGTGCCAGCAGCAACAGCGGGGGGAACTACAATGAGCAGTTCTTC. Filled out from reference TRBV28 and TRBJ2-1, the complete variable domain reads DVKVTQSSRYLVKRTGEKVFLECVQDMDHENMFWYRQDPGLGLRLIYFSYDVKMKEKGDIPEGYSVSREKKERFSLILESASTNQTSMYLCASSNSGGNYNEQFFGPGTRLTVL.